The 15 T cell receptor beta chains in this list originate from one sample, sequenced in a study of blood T cell repertoires in COVID-19. Sequencing used immunoSEQ multiplex PCR; TCRdb keeps in-frame clones, though not all of them. This sample has about 160,000 clones, with over 75% found just once. The sequencing sample was made of peripheral blood. These receptors all stem from a man between 18 and 29 years old with COVID-19, enrolled during active disease.

This clone was counted once. The chain employs TRBV15 and TRBJ1-1; 7 bases map to TRBD1. CDR3 size: 17 residues. The germline V gene has CDR1 LNHNV and CDR2 YYDKDF (reference sequence). Trimming at V came to 0 bases and at J to 1 base, leaving 8 bases not matched to a gene. CDR3 loop: CATSRDDPDRWNTEAFF. The CDR3, as DNA: TGTGCCACCAGCAGAGACGATCCGGACAGGTGGAACACTGAAGCTTTCTTT.

V is TRBV7-8 and J is TRBJ1-1; D gene uncertain. The V end was cut by 5 bases, the J end by 0 bases, with 16 bases between. Germline lookup yields CDR1 SGHVS and CDR2 FQNEAQ. CDR3 length: 16 residues. The CDR3 spells CASSPPPWSMNTEAFF. DNA of the CDR3: TGTGCCAGCAGCCCCCCCCCTTGGAGTATGAACACTGAAGCTTTCTTT.

The rearrangement joins TRBV7-9 to TRBJ2-3; maybe TRBD2 (5 bases). The germline V gene has CDR1 SEHNR and CDR2 FQNEAQ (reference sequence). The V end was cut by 1 base, the J end by 0 bases, with 8 bases between. The CDR3 is 15 residues long. The CDR3 spells CASSLGLASTDTQYF. The CDR3, as DNA: TGTGCCAGCAGCTTAGGCCTAGCCAGCACAGATACGCAGTATTTT.

The chain links TRBV2 to TRBJ2-7, with D perhaps TRBD1 (6 bases). There are 11 residues in the CDR3. The germline V gene encodes CDR1 SNHLY and CDR2 FYNNEI. V was clipped by 9 bases and J by 6 bases, with 12 bases between them. This CDR3 reads CASRNRVEQYF. The CDR3 nucleotides read TGTGCCAGTCGGAACAGGGTCGAGCAGTACTTC. Complete variable domain (other parts from reference TRBV2 and TRBJ2-7): EPEVTQTPSHQVTQMGQEVILRCVPISNHLYFYWYRQILGQKVEFLVSFYNNEISEKSEIFDDQFSVERPDGSNFTLKIRSTKLEDSAMYFCASRNRVEQYFGPGTRLTVT.

This chain uses TRBV7-2 with TRBJ2-1; perhaps TRBD2 as D (6 bases). The germline CDR1 and CDR2 sequences are SGHTA and FQGNSA. Trimming left V 0 bases short and J 12 bases short, with 21 bases between. CDR3 length: 16 amino acids. The CDR3 sequence: CASSLAVGGLTLGQFF. The CDR3, as DNA: TGTGCCAGCAGCTTAGCGGTGGGGGGACTTACCTTGGGGCAGTTCTTC.

The V call is TRBV25-1, the J call TRBJ1-1, with 9 positions matching TRBD1. Trimming removed 6 bases from V and 10 bases from J; junction bases left unmatched: 12. Germline CDR1 reads MGHDK; CDR2 reads SYGVNS. The CDR3 is made up of 14 amino acids. CDR3 loop: CASRERPYRGRAFF. CDR3 nucleotides: TGTGCCAGCAGGGAAAGACCGTACAGGGGGCGAGCTTTCTTT.

The chain uses TRBV5-5 and TRBJ2-7; D might be TRBD2 (5 bases). Germline loops: CDR1 SGHKS, CDR2 YYEKEE (reference sequence). The CDR3 sequence is 14 residues long. Trimming pared 1 base from V and 3 bases from J, leaving 11 bases between. CDR3 protein: CASSLLDGNYEQYF. CDR3 coding DNA: TGTGCCAGCAGCTTGCTTGACGGGAACTACGAGCAGTACTTC.

The CDR3 loop reads CASSMWPHEQYF. CDR3 bases: TGTGCCAGTAGTATGTGGCCCCACGAGCAGTACTTC. V gene TRBV19 combines with J gene TRBJ2-7; D not resolved. CDR1 LNHDA and CDR2 SQIVND come from the germline V gene (reference sequence). Trimming cost V 3 bases and J 5 bases, with 8 bases left between them. The CDR3 loop spans 12 amino acids.

In DNA, the CDR3 is TGTGCCAGCAGCTCCCCCAGGACAGGGCTCACTTACGAGCAGTACTTC. Its translation: CASSSPRTGLTYEQYF. The chain employs TRBV7-6 and TRBJ2-7, with 8 positions matching TRBD1. The length of the CDR3 is 16 residues. V shed 4 bases, J shed 4 bases, and the junction held 12 bases outside the gene matches. Germline CDR1 is SGHVS and CDR2 is FNYEAQ.

The CDR3 protein is CASSTTGIETEAFF. CDR3 nucleotides: TGTGCCAGCTCGACGACAGGAATAGAGACTGAAGCTTTCTTT. This sequence joins TRBV28 and TRBJ1-1; weak D call: TRBD1 (6 bases). Trimming shortened V by 8 bases and J by 5 bases, and 18 bases separated the two germline ends. The CDR3 sequence is 14 residues long. Germline CDR1 reads MDHEN; CDR2 reads SYDVKM.

The sample holds one count of this clone. CDR3: CASLPRQATNQPQHF. For the CDR3, the DNA is TGTGCCAGTCTCCCTCGACAGGCCACAAATCAGCCCCAGCATTTT. V gene TRBV19 combines with J gene TRBJ1-5; D is perhaps TRBD1 (6 bases). The V gene's germline CDR1 is LNHDA and CDR2 SQIVND (reference sequence). The CDR3 is made up of 15 amino acids. Trimming shortened V by 8 bases and J by 4 bases, and 18 bases separated the two germline ends.

This rearrangement joins TRBV28 to TRBJ1-5; TRBD1 matches 12 bases. This CDR3 region has 18 residues. Losses at the gene ends were 2 bases for V and 3 bases for J; bases not matched to a gene: 8. Germline CDR1 MDHEN, CDR2 SYDVKM. The CDR3 here is CASSLAGTGGRANQPQHF. Written as DNA, the CDR3 is TGTGCCAGCAGTTTAGCCGGGACAGGGGGCCGGGCCAATCAGCCCCAGCATTTT. The full variable domain, completed using reference TRBV28 and TRBJ1-5, is DVKVTQSSRYLVKRTGEKVFLECVQDMDHENMFWYRQDPGLGLRLIYFSYDVKMKEKGDIPEGYSVSREKKERFSLILESASTNQTSMYLCASSLAGTGGRANQPQHFGDGTRLSIL.

This clone was observed a single time. V is TRBV15 and J is TRBJ2-5; D remains ambiguous. This CDR3 contains 15 residues. Deletions cut 1 base from V and 1 base from J, with 10 bases between. From germline, CDR1 is LNHNV and CDR2 YYDKDF (reference sequence). CDR3: CATSRGVGGQETQYF. The CDR3 coding sequence is TGTGCCACCAGCAGAGGGGTAGGCGGCCAAGAGACCCAGTACTTC.

The chain joins TRBV18 to TRBJ1-1; unclear D gene. The ends were cut back, 2 bases at V and 1 base at J, with 17 bases in the middle. The CDR3 covers 17 residues. From germline, CDR1 is KGHSH and CDR2 LQKENI. CDR3 loop: CASSPGWLGGKNTEAFF. DNA for the CDR3: TGTGCCAGCTCACCAGGGTGGTTGGGAGGGAAGAACACTGAAGCTTTCTTT. Looking up the rest from reference TRBV18 and TRBJ1-1 gives the full variable domain: NAGVMQNPRHLVRRRGQEARLRCSPMKGHSHVYWYRQLPEEGLKFMVYLQKENIIDESGMPKERFSAEFPKEGPSILRIQQVVRGDSAAYFCASSPGWLGGKNTEAFFGQGTRLTVV.

CDR3 coding DNA: TGCGCCAGCAGCTCCCGGGAGGGCCTGAACAATGAGCAGTTCTTC. This gives the protein CASSSREGLNNEQFF. The chain employs TRBV5-1 and TRBJ2-1; 8 positions agree with TRBD2. This CDR3 spans 15 amino acids. The germline V gene encodes CDR1 SGHRS and CDR2 YFSETQ. With 3 bases clipped from V and 5 bases from J, the junction kept 7 bases outside the gene matches.